These T cell receptor beta chains were read from a single sample in a study of blood T cell repertoires in COVID-19. Clones were read by immunoSEQ multiplex PCR, and TCRdb kept only the in-frame ones, dropping some. The sample shows 110,000 to 150,000 clones, around 88% of them seen only once. The sample was peripheral blood. The receptors were sampled from a man in his sixties with active or convalescent COVID-19. The CDR3 runs from the conserved cysteine through the conserved F or W. D genes are given only for firm matches. Size tells how often a clone was seen (once, few, many) or the class of an expanded clone, and some rows leave it out.

clone size	D gene	V gene	J gene	CDR3 DNA	CDR3 protein
.	TRBD1	TRBV3-1/TRBV3-2	TRBJ2-7	TGTGCCAGCAGCCAAGTGGGACAGTTCTACGAGCAGTACTTC	CASSQVGQFYEQYF
.	TRBD1	TRBV7-2	TRBJ2-7	TGTGCCAGCAGCCAACGAGGGACAGGGACTTACGAGCAGTACTTC	CASSQRGTGTYEQYF
.	TRBD2	TRBV19	TRBJ2-1	TGTGCCAGTAGTAAGGGACTAGCGGTTTACAATGAGCAGTTCTTC	CASSKGLAVYNEQFF
many	.	TRBV28	TRBJ1-5	TGTGCCAGCAGTTCTGGGGGGCAGCCCCAGCATTTT	CASSSGGQPQHF
once	TRBD2	TRBV6-2/TRBV6-3	TRBJ2-1	TGTGCCAGCAGTTATTATACGGGAGGGTTTGATGAGCAGTTCTTC	CASSYYTGGFDEQFF
.	TRBD2	TRBV30	TRBJ2-3	TGTGCCTGGAGTGTAGGTTCCGCGGGAGTTACAGATACGCAGTATTTT	CAWSVGSAGVTDTQYF
.	TRBD2	TRBV2	TRBJ2-1	TGTGCCAGCAGGCCGGGACTAGATCGCAATGAGCAGTTCTTC	CASRPGLDRNEQFF
.	.	TRBV12-3/TRBV12-4	TRBJ1-2	TGTGCCAGCAGTTTATCACTTAGAGGCTACACCTTC	CASSLSLRGYTF
once	.	TRBV5-1	TRBJ1-3	TGCGCCAGCAGCTTGGGGTCGGGGAGGGGAAACACCATATATTTT	CASSLGSGRGNTIYF
.	.	TRBV24-1	TRBJ1-5	TGTGCCACCAGTGAGAACGACAGGCCGGGGAATCAGCCCCAGCATTTT	CATSENDRPGNQPQHF
.	TRBD2	TRBV4-2	TRBJ2-2	TGTGCCAGCAGCCCAAGTCACTCAGCGGGAATGGGCGGGGAGCTGTTTTTT	CASSPSHSAGMGGELFF
many	.	TRBV30	TRBJ2-7	TGTGCCTGGAGTGTGGTAGCGCCTACCTACGAGCAGTACTTC	CAWSVVAPTYEQYF
.	.	TRBV5-1	TRBJ1-6	TGCGCCAGCAGCCCGGACACGTCCTATAATTCACCCCTCCACTTT	CASSPDTSYNSPLHF
.	.	TRBV3-1/TRBV3-2	TRBJ1-6	TGTGCCAGCAGCCAAAACAGGGATTCACCCCTCCACTTT	CASSQNRDSPLHF
.	.	TRBV11-2	TRBJ2-5	TGTGCCAGCAGCGCGGGGCCCTTGGGGGAGACCCAGTACTTC	CASSAGPLGETQYF
.	TRBD2	TRBV19	TRBJ2-7	TGTGCCAGTAGTACGGACGGGGGGTTATACGAGCAGTACTTC	CASSTDGGLYEQYF
.	.	TRBV25-1	TRBJ1-2	TGTGCCAGCAGTGAATCCACAGGCTTTAACTATGGCTACACCTTC	CASSESTGFNYGYTF
.	.	TRBV2	TRBJ1-5	TGTGCCAGCAGTCAACAGGTCAATCAGCCCCAGCATTTT	CASSQQVNQPQHF
.	.	TRBV2	TRBJ2-7	TGTGCCAGCCTGGCATCCCCAAACCGGGCCTACGAGCAGTACTTC	CASLASPNRAYEQYF
.	.	TRBV28	TRBJ1-3	TGTGCCAGCACTCGGAGTGCCTCTGGAAACACCATATATTTT	CASTRSASGNTIYF
.	.	TRBV28	TRBJ1-1	TGTGCCAGCAGTTCAAGCAACACTGAAGCTTTCTTT	CASSSSNTEAFF
.	TRBD2	TRBV18	TRBJ2-2	TGTGCCAGCTCACCCTTACCACACGCGACTAGCGGCACCGGGGAGCTGTTTTTT	CASSPLPHATSGTGELFF
.	TRBD2	TRBV19	TRBJ2-7	TGTGCCAGTAGTATTAGCGGCGGGAGAAGGTACGAGCAGTACTTC	CASSISGGRRYEQYF
.	TRBD1	TRBV5-1	TRBJ2-3	TGCGCCAGCAGCTCCGGACAGGGGTACCTCCTTAACCCAGATACGCAGTATTTT	CASSSGQGYLLNPDTQYF
once	TRBD2	TRBV27	TRBJ2-4	TGTGCCAGCAGTCCGCGGACTAGCGGGAGGGCCAGGGAGTCGACCAAAAACATTCAGTACTTC	CASSPRTSGRARESTKNIQYF
.	.	TRBV20-1	TRBJ2-3	TGCAGTGCTAGTAAAAGCGAAACTAGCACAGATACGCAGTATTTT	CSASKSETSTDTQYF
.	TRBD1	TRBV6-5	TRBJ1-2	TGTGCCAGCAGAACCGGGACAGTCTATGGCTACACCTTC	CASRTGTVYGYTF
.	.	TRBV4-1	TRBJ1-6	TGCGCCAGCAGCCAAGAACAGGGTTTCTATAATTCACCCCTCCACTTT	CASSQEQGFYNSPLHF
.	TRBD1	TRBV4-2	TRBJ2-5	TGTGCCAGCAGCCAAGAACAGGGGAGACCGCAAGAGACCCAGTACTTC	CASSQEQGRPQETQYF
.	.	TRBV4-3	TRBJ2-7	TGCGCCAGCAGCCAAGATCACGGCAGGGTGGACGAGCAGTACTTC	CASSQDHGRVDEQYF
.	TRBD2	TRBV10-3	TRBJ2-2	TGTGCCATCGCGACTAGCGGGGGGACGAACACCGGGGAGCTGTTTTTT	CAIATSGGTNTGELFF
.	.	TRBV5-6	TRBJ2-5	TGTGCCAGCAGCTTGGGGTTTAGAGGGGAGACCCAGTACTTC	CASSLGFRGETQYF
.	.	TRBV9	TRBJ2-3	TGTGCCAGCAGCGTAGAACCCCCAGCAGATACGCAGTATTTT	CASSVEPPADTQYF
.	TRBD2	TRBV7-6	TRBJ2-5	TGTGCCAGCAGCTCTACCCCCGGGGGGTCGGGGGAGACCCAGTACTTC	CASSSTPGGSGETQYF
.	TRBD1	TRBV19	TRBJ1-2	TGTGCCAGTAGGAAAACAGGGGGGAACTATGGCTACACCTTC	CASRKTGGNYGYTF
.	TRBD1	TRBV7-7	TRBJ2-7	TGTGCCAGCAGCTTCCGGGACAGGGCCCCTAGGGAGCAGTACTTC	CASSFRDRAPREQYF
once	TRBD1	TRBV7-9	TRBJ1-5	TGTGCCAGCAGCTTAGCTGACAGGGGTTATAGCAATCAGCCCCAGCATTTT	CASSLADRGYSNQPQHF
.	.	TRBV19	TRBJ2-3	TGTGCCAGTAGTCTGACAGGGACTCGCACAGATACGCAGTATTTT	CASSLTGTRTDTQYF
.	TRBD1	TRBV5-4	TRBJ1-2	TGTGCCAGCAGTCCAAACCCTAGGACAGGAGATGGCTACACCTTC	CASSPNPRTGDGYTF
.	TRBD1	TRBV14	TRBJ1-2	TGTGCCAGCAGCCGACAGGGGTCTTATGAGGGCTACACCTTC	CASSRQGSYEGYTF